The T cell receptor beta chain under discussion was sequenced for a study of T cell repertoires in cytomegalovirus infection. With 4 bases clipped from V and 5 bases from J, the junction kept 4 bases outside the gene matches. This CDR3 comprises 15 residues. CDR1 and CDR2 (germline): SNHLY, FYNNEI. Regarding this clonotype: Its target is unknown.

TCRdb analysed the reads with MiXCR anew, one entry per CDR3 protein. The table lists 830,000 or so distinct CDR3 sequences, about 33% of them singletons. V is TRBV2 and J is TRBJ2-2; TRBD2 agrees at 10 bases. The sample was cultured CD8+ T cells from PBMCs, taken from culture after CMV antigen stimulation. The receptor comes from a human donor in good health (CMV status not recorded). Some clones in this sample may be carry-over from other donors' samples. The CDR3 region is CASSVAGGRTGELFF. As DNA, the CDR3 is TGTGCCAGCAGTGTAGCGGGGGGACGTACCGGGGAGCTGTTTTTT. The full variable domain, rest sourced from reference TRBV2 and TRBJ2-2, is EPEVTQTPSHQVTQMGQEVILRCVPISNHLYFYWYRQILGQKVEFLVSFYNNEISEKSEIFDDQFSVERPDGSNFTLKIRSTKLEDSAMYFCASSVAGGRTGELFFGEGSRLTVL.